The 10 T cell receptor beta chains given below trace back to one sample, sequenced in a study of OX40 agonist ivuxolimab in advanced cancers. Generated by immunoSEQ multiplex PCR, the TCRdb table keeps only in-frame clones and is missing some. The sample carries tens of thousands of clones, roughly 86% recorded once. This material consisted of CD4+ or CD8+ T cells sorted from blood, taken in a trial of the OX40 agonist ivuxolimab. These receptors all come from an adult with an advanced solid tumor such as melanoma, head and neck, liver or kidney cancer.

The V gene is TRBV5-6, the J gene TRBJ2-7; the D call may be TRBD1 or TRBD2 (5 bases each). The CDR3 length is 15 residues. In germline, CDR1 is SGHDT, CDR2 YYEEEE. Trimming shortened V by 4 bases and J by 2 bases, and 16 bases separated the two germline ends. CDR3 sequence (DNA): TGTGCCAGCAGCGAGGGGAACCTAGCCGCCTACGAGCAGTACTTC. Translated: CASSEGNLAAYEQYF.

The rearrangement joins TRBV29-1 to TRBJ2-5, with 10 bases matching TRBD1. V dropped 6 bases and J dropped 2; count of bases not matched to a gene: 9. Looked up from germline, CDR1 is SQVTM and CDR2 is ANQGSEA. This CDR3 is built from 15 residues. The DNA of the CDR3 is TGCAGCGTGGAGCCTGACAGGGGGCGGCAAGAGACCCAGTACTTC. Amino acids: CSVEPDRGRQETQYF.

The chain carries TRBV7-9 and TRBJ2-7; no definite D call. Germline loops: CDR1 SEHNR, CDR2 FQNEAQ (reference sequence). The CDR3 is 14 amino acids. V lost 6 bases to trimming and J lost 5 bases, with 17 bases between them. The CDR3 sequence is CASRPSLRANEQYF. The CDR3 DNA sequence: TGTGCCAGCAGACCCTCTCTCCGGGCAAACGAGCAGTACTTC.

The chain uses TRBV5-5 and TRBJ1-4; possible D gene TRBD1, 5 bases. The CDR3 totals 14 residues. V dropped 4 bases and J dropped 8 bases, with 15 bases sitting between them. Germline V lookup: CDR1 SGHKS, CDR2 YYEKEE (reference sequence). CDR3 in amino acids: CASSPTGAGEKLFF. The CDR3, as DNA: TGTGCCAGCAGCCCCACCGGGGCAGGCGAAAAACTGTTTTTT.

The CDR3 DNA reads TGTGCCAGCAGCCGGGAGATTTGGGAGCAGTACTTC. Protein product: CASSREIWEQYF. This sequence joins TRBV14 and TRBJ2-7, with D possibly TRBD2 on 5 matching bases. The V end lost 4 bases, the J end lost 7 bases, and 11 bases lay between the germline ends. Per germline, CDR1 SGHDN and CDR2 FVKESK. CDR3 size: 12 residues.

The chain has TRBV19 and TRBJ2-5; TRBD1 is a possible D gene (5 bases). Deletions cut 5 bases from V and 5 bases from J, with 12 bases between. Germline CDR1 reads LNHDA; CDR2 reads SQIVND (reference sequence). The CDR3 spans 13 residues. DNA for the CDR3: TGTGCCAGTAGTCCCGGACATCTGGAGACCCAGTACTTC. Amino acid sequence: CASSPGHLETQYF. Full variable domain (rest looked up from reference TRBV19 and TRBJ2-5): DGGITQSPKYLFRKEGQNVTLSCEQNLNHDAMYWYRQDPGQGLRLIYYSQIVNDFQKGDIAEGYSVSREKKESFPLTVTSAQKNPTAFYLCASSPGHLETQYFGPGTRLLVL.

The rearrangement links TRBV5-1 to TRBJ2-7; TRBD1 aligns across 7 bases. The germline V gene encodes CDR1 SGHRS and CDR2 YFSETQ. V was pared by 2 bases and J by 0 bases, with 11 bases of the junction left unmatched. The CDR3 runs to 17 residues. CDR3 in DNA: TGCGCCAGCAGCTTAGGCCGACAGGGCATTACCTCCTACGAGCAGTACTTC. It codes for CASSLGRQGITSYEQYF.

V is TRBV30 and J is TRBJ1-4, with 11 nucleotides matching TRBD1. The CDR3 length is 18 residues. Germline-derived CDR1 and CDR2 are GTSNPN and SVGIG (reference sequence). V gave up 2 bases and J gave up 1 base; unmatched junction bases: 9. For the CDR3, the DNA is TGTGCCTGGAGTTTACCCGGGACAGGGGGAGGAACTAATGAAAAACTGTTTTTT. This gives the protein CAWSLPGTGGGTNEKLFF.

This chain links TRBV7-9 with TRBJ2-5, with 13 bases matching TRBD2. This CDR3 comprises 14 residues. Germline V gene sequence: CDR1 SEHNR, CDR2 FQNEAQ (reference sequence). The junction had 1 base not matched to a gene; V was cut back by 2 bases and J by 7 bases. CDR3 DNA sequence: TGTGCCAGCAGCTTAACTAGCGGGAGGGGGACCCAGTACTTC. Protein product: CASSLTSGRGTQYF.

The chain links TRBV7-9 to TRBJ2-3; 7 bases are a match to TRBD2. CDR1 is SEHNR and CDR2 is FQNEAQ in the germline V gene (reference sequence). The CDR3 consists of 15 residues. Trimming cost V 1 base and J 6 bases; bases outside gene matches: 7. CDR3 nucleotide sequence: TGTGCCAGCAGCTTAGAGGGAGGGCCTGGTGATACGCAGTATTTT. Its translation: CASSLEGGPGDTQYF.